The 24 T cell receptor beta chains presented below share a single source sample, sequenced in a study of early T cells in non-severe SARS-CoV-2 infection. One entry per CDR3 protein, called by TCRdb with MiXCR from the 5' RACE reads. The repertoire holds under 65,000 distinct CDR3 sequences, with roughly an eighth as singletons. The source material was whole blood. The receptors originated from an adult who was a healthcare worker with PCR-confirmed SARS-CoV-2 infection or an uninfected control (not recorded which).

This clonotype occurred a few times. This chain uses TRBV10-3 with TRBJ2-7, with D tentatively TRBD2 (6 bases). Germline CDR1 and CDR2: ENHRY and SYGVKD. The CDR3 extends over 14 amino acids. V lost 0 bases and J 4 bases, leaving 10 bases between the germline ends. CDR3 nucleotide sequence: TGTGCCATCAGTGAGTCTATGGGGGGTTACGAGCAGTACTTC. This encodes CAISESMGGYEQYF.

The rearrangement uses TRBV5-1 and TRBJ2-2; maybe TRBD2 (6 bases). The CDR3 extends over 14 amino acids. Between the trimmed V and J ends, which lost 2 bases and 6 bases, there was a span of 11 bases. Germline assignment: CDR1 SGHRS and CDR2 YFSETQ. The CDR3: CASSFETRAGELFF. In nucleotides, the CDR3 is TGCGCCAGCAGCTTTGAGACTAGGGCCGGGGAGCTGTTTTTT.

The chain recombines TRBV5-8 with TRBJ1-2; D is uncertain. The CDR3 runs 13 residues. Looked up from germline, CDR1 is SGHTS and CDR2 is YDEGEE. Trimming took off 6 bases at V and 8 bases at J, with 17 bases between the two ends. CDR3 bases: TGTGCCAGCAACTTCGCTTCGGGCAGGGGCTACACCTTC. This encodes CASNFASGRGYTF.

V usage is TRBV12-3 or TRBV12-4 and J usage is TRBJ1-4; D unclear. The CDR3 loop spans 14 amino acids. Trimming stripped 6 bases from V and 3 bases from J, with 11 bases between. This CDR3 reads CASRGNVPNEKLFF. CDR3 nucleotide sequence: TGTGCCAGCAGGGGAAACGTCCCTAATGAAAAACTGTTTTTT.

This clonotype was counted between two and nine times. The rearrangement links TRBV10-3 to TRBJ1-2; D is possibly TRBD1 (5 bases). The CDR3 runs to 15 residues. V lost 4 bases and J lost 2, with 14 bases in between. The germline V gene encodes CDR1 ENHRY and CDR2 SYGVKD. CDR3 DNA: TGTGCCATCAGTGCAGGGACTACTTCGAACTATGGCTACACCTTC. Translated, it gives CAISAGTTSNYGYTF.

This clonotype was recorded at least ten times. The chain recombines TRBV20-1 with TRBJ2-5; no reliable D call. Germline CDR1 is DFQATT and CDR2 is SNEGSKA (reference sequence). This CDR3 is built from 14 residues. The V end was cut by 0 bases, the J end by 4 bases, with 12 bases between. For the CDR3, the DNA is TGCAGTGCTAGAGATTGGCGCTCCCTAGAGACCCAGTACTTC. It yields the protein CSARDWRSLETQYF.

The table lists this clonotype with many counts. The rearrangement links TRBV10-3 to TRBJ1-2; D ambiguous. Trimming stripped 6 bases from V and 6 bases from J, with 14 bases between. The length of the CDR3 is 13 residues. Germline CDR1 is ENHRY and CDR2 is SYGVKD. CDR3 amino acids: CAIREEPTDGYTF. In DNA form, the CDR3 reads TGTGCCATCAGAGAGGAACCGACGGATGGCTACACCTTC.

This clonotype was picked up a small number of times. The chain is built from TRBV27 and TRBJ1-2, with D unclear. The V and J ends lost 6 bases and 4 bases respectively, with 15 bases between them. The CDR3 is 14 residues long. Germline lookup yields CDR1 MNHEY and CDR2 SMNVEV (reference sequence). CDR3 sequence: CASRPEIFSYGYTF. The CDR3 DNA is TGTGCCAGCAGACCCGAGATATTTTCCTATGGCTACACCTTC.

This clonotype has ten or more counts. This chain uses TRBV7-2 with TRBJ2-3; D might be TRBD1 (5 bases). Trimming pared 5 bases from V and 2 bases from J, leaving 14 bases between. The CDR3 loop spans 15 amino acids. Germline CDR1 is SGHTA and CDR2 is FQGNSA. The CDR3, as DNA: TGTGCCAGCAGCAAACCAAGGGGATACACAGATACGCAGTATTTT. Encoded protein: CASSKPRGYTDTQYF.

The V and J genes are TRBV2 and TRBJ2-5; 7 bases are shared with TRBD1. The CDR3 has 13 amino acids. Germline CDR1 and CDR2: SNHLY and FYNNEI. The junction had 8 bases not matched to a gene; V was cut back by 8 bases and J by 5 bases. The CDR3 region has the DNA TGTGCCAGCCGGGGACAGAGCAAGGAGACCCAGTACTTC. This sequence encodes CASRGQSKETQYF. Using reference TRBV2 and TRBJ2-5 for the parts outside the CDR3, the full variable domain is EPEVTQTPSHQVTQMGQEVILRCVPISNHLYFYWYRQILGQKVEFLVSFYNNEISEKSEIFDDQFSVERPDGSNFTLKIRSTKLEDSAMYFCASRGQSKETQYFGPGTRLLVL.

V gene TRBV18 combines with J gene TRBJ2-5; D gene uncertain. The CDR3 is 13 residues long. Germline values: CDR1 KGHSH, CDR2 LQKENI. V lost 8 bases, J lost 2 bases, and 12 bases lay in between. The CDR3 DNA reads TGTGCCAGCGAGATGGACCGTCAAGAGACCCAGTACTTC. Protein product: CASEMDRQETQYF.

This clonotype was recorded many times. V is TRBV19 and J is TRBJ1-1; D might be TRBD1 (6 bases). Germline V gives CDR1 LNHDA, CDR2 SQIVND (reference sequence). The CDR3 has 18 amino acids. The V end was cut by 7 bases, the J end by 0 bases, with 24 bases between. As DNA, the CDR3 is TGTGCCAGTACCGCCGGGACACTCGGGCGTCCCATGAACACTGAAGCTTTCTTT. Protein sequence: CASTAGTLGRPMNTEAFF.

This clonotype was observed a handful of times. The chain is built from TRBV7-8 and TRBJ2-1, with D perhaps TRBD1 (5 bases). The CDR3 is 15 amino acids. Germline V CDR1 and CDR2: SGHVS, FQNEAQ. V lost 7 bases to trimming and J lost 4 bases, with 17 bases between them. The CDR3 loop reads CASTPGQGTYNEQFF. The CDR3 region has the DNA TGTGCCAGCACGCCAGGCCAGGGCACTTACAATGAGCAGTTCTTC.

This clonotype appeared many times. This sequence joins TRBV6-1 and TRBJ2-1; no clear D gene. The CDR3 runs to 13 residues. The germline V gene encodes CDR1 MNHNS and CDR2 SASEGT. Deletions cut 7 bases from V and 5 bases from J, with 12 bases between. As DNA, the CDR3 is TGTGCCAGCACTCCGACTCGTCACAATGAGCAGTTCTTC. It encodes CASTPTRHNEQFF.

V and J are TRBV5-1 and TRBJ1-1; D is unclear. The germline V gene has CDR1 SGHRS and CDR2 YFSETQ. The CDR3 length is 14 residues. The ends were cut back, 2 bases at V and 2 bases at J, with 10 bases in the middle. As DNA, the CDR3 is TGCGCCAGCAGCTTAGTGACACAAAACACTGAAGCTTTCTTT. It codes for CASSLVTQNTEAFF.

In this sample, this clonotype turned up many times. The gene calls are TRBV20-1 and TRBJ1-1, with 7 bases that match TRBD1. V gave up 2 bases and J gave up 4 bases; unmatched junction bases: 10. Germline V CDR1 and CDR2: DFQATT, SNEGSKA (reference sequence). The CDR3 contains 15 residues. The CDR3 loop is CSARPAQQGGTEAFF. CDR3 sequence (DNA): TGCAGTGCTAGACCCGCCCAGCAGGGGGGCACTGAAGCTTTCTTT.

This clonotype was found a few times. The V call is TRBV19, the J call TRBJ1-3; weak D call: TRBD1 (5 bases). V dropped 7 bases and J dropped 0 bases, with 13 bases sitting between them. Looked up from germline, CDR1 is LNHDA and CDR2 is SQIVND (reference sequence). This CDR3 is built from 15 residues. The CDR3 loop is CASTLGGASGNTIYF. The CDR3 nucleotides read TGTGCCAGTACCCTAGGCGGGGCCTCTGGAAACACCATATATTTT.

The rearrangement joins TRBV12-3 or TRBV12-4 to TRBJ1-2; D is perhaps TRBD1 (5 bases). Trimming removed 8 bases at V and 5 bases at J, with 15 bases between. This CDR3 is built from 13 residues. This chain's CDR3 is CASWTGLGYGYTF. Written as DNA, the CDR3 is TGTGCCAGCTGGACGGGGCTGGGGTATGGCTACACCTTC.

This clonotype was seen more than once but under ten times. In nucleotides, the CDR3 is TGTGCCAGCAGCCGGGACGGTTCCCCGAACGAGCAGTACTTC. Translating it yields CASSRDGSPNEQYF. The chain employs TRBV7-9 and TRBJ2-7; either TRBD1 or TRBD2 may fit D (5 bases each). V was clipped by 5 bases and J by 5 bases, with 16 bases between them. The CDR3 has 14 residues. Germline-derived CDR1 and CDR2 are SEHNR and FQNEAQ (reference sequence).

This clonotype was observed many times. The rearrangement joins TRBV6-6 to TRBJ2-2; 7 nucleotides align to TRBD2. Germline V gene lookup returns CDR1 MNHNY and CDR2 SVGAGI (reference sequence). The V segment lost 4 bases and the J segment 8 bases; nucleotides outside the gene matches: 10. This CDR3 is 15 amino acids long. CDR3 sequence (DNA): TGTGCCAGCAGTTCCCCGGGGAGGGTCGCGGGGGAGCTGTTTTTT. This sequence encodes CASSSPGRVAGELFF.

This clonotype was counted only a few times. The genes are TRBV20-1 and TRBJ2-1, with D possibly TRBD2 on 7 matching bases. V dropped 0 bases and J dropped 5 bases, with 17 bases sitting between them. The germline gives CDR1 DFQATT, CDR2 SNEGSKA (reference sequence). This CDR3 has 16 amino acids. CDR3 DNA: TGCAGTGCTAGAGATCCGACTAACGGGGGGCACAATGAGCAGTTCTTC. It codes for CSARDPTNGGHNEQFF.

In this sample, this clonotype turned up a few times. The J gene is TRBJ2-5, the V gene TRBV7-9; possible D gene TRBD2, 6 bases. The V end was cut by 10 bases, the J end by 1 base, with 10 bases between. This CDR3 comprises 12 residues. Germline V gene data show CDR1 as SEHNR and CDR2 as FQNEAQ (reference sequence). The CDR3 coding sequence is TGTGCCACCCGGAGGGGCCAAGAGACCCAGTACTTC. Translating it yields CATRRGQETQYF.

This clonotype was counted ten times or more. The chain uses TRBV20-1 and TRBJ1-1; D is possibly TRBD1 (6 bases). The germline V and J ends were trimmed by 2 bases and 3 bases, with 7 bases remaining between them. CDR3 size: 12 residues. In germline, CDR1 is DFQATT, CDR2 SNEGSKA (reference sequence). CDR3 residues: CSARHRDTEAFF. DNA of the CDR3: TGCAGTGCTAGACACAGGGACACTGAAGCTTTCTTT.

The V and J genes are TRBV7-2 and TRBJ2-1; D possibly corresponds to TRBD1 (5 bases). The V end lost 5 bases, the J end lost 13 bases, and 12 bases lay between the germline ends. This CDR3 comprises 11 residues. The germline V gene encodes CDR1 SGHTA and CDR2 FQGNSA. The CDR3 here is CASSAVGVQFF. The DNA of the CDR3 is TGTGCCAGCAGCGCCGTAGGGGTCCAGTTCTTC. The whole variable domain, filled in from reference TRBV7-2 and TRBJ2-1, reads GAGVSQSPSNKVTEKGKDVELRCDPISGHTALYWYRQSLGQGLEFLIYFQGNSAPDKSGLPSDRFSAERTGGSVSTLTIQRTQQEDSAVYLCASSAVGVQFFGPGTRLTVL.